The rows below give T cell receptor beta chains drawn from one sample of a study of T cell responses to AZD1222 COVID-19 vaccine. Data came from immunoSEQ multiplex PCR; TCRdb stores just in-frame clones and leaves some out. Of approximately 170,000 clones detected, more than 80% appear once; the ten largest clones hold roughly 6.9%. The sample here was peripheral blood, taken on day 0 of AZD1222 vaccination. Every receptor here comes from an adult in good health. The CDR3 runs from the conserved cysteine through the conserved F or W. The D gene is left open where the match is weak. Clone size is given for some rows only: seen once, a few or many times, or a class if the clone is expanded.

TRBJ2-1 | . | . | TRBV20-1 | CSASRGLNEQFF | TGCAGTGCTAGTCGGGGCCTCAATGAGCAGTTCTTC
TRBJ1-1 | . | . | TRBV21-1 | CASSKDRGNTEAFF | TGTGCCAGCAGCAAAGACAGGGGGAACACTGAAGCTTTCTTT
TRBJ1-2 | TRBD1 | . | TRBV7-9 | CASSLGTGGAAGYTF | TGTGCCAGCAGCTTAGGGACAGGGGGCGCAGCAGGTTACACCTTC
TRBJ2-7 | . | . | TRBV4-3 | CASSQDERSEQYF | TGCGCCAGCAGCCAAGATGAGCGAAGCGAGCAGTACTTC
TRBJ2-7 | . | few | TRBV5-6 | CASSPYLKGWEQYF | TGTGCCAGCAGCCCGTATCTTAAGGGATGGGAGCAGTACTTC
TRBJ2-1 | . | . | TRBV9 | CASSVAEYNEQFF | TGTGCCAGCAGCGTGGCCGAGTACAATGAGCAGTTCTTC
TRBJ2-7 | TRBD1 | . | TRBV7-2 | CASSLGPGGFLYF | TGTGCCAGCAGCTTAGGGCCAGGGGGCTTTCTGTACTTC
TRBJ1-2 | . | . | TRBV12-3/TRBV12-4 | CASRPEGRGYTF | TGTGCCAGCAGACCCGAAGGGAGGGGCTACACCTTC
TRBJ2-7 | TRBD2 | . | TRBV24-1 | CATSDPGRAYEQYF | TGTGCCACCAGTGATCCAGGGAGGGCCTACGAGCAGTACTTC
TRBJ2-3 | . | once | TRBV19 | CASSLFRDSTDTQYF | TGTGCCAGTAGTCTATTCCGGGACAGCACAGATACGCAGTATTTT
TRBJ1-5 | . | . | TRBV10-3 | CAISDLGAQHF | TGTGCCATCAGCGACTTGGGGGCCCAGCATTTT
TRBJ1-2 | . | once | TRBV5-1 | CASSLSGSENYGYTF | TGCGCCAGCAGCTTGAGTGGGTCCGAAAACTATGGCTACACCTTC
TRBJ1-4 | TRBD1 | . | TRBV6-5 | CASTHRQGKDEKLFF | TGTGCCAGCACCCACCGACAGGGGAAGGACGAAAAACTGTTTTTT
TRBJ2-7 | TRBD1 | few | TRBV7-2 | CASSLVGTGTGYEQYF | TGTGCCAGCAGCTTAGTGGGGACAGGTACCGGTTACGAGCAGTACTTC
TRBJ2-1 | TRBD1 | . | TRBV27 | CASTTGTGAYNEQFF | TGTGCCAGCACCACCGGGACAGGTGCCTACAATGAGCAGTTCTTC
TRBJ1-5 | . | . | TRBV6-1 | CASSERGVYSNQPQHF | TGTGCCAGCAGTGAAAGGGGGGTCTATAGCAATCAGCCCCAGCATTTT
TRBJ1-5 | . | . | TRBV5-6 | CASSLTDQPQHF | TGTGCCAGCAGCCTCACAGATCAGCCCCAGCATTTT
TRBJ1-3 | . | . | TRBV3-1/TRBV3-2 | CASSHESNTIYF | TGTGCCAGCAGCCATGAGTCTAACACCATATATTTT